The following is a T cell receptor beta chain sequence with its context. These data come from a study of long-term antiretroviral therapy in people with HIV. Germline-derived CDR1 and CDR2 are SQVTM and ANQGSEA. The CDR3 spans 13 residues. Trimming removed 7 bases from V and 1 base from J; junction bases left unmatched: 6. An immunoSEQ assay, version v3.0, was performed at survey level. Sequencing was performed with immunoSEQ multiplex PCR; in TCRdb, only in-frame clones are kept and a portion is missing. The sample holds more than 15,000 clones, about 91% seen once. V is TRBV29-1 and J is TRBJ1-1, with 7 bases identical to TRBD1. This TCR was recovered from a man between 60 and 70 years old with HIV. Specimen: unsorted PBMCs, collected 0.3 years after starting antiretroviral therapy. The CDR3 DNA reads as TGCAGCGGGACGGGACAGCCGAACACTGAAGCTTTCTTT. The encoded protein is CSGTGQPNTEAFF.